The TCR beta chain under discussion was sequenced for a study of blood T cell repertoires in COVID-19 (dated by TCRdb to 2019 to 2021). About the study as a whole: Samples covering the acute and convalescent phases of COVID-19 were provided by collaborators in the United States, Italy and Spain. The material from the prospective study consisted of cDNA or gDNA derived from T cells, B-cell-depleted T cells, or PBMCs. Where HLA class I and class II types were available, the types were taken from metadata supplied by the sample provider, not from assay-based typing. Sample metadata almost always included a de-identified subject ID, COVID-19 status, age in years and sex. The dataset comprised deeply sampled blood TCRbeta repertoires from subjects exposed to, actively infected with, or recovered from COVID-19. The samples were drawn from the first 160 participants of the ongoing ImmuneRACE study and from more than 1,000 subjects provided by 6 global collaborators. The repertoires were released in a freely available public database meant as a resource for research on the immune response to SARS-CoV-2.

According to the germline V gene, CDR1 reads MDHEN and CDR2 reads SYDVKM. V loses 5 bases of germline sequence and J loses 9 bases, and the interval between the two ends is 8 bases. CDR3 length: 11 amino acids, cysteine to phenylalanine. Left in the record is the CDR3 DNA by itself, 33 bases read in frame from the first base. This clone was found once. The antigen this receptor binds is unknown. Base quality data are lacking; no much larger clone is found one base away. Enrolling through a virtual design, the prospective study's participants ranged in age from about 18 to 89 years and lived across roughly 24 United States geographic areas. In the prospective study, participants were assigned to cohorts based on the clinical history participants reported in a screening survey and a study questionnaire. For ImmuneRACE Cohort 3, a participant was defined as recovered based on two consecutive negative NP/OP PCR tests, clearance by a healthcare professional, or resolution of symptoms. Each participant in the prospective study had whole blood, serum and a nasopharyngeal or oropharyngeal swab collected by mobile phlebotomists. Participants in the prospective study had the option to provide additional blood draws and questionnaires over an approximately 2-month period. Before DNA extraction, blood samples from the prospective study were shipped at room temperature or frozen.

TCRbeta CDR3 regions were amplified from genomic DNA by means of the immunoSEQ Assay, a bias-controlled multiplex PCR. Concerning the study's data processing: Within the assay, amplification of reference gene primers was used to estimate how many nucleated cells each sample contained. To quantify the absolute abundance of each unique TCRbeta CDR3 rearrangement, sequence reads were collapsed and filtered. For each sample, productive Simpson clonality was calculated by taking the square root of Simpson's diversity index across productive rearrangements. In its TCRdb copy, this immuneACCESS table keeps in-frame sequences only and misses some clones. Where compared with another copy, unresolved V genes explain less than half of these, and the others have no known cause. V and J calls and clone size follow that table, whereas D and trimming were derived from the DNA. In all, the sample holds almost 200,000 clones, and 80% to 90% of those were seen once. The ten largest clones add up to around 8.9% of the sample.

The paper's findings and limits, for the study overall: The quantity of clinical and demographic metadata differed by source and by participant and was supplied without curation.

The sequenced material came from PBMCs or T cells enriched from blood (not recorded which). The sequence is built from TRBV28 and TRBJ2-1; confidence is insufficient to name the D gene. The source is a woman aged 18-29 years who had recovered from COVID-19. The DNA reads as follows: TGTGCCAGCAGTCCCTCGGTTGAGCAGTTCTTC. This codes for CASSPSVEQFF.